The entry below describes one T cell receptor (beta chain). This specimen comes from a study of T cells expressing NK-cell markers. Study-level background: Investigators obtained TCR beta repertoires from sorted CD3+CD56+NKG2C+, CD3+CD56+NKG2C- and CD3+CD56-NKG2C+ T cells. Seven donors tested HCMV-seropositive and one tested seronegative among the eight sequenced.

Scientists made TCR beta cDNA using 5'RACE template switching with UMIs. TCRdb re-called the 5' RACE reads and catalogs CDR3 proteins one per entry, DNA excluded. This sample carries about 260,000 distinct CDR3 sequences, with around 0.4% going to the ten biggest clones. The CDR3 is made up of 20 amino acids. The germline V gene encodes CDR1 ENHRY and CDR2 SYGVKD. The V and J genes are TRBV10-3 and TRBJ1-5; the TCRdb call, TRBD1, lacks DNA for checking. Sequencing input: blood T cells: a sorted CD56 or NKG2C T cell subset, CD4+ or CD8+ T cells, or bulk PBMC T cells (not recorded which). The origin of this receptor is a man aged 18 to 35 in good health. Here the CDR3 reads CAINRDPPRGPRSGDQPQHF.